Listed here are 19 T cell receptor beta chains from one sample, sequenced in a study of blood T cell repertoires in COVID-19. Here immunoSEQ multiplex PCR was the method, and the copy in TCRdb shows in-frame clones only, minus some. The sample carries some 340,000 clones, 85% to 95% recorded once. The sequenced material came from PBMCs or T cells enriched from blood (not recorded which). The receptor set was obtained from a woman aged 25-40 years who had been exposed to COVID-19.

This clone was observed once. V gene TRBV30 combines with J gene TRBJ1-5, with 9 positions matching TRBD1. This CDR3 region has 14 residues. After removal of 4 bases from V and 5 bases from J, the junction contained 6 bases not matched to a gene. Germline V lookup: CDR1 GTSNPN, CDR2 SVGIG (reference sequence). The CDR3: CAWTPGQGHQPQHF. CDR3 DNA sequence: TGTGCCTGGACCCCGGGACAGGGCCATCAGCCCCAGCATTTT.

This clone was picked up one time. The chain uses TRBV4-1 and TRBJ1-1; 10 positions agree with TRBD1. V was clipped by 8 bases and J by 0 bases; unmatched bases: 12. Germline V lookup: CDR1 MGHRA, CDR2 YSYEKL. The CDR3 loop spans 17 amino acids. CDR3 loop: CASRQGQGIRMNTEAFF. The CDR3 coding sequence is TGCGCCAGCCGACAGGGACAGGGGATAAGGATGAACACTGAAGCTTTCTTT.

The V gene is TRBV18, the J gene TRBJ1-4; 7 nucleotides line up with TRBD1. The junction had 12 bases not matched to a gene; V was cut back by 6 bases and J by 8 bases. This CDR3 has 15 residues. In germline, CDR1 is KGHSH, CDR2 LQKENI. For the CDR3, the DNA is TGTGCCAGCTCTCGAGAGACAGGGAGTGGCGAAAAACTGTTTTTT. Amino acid sequence: CASSRETGSGEKLFF.

The chain recombines TRBV19 with TRBJ2-3, with 10 bases identical to TRBD1. Germline lookup yields CDR1 LNHDA and CDR2 SQIVND (reference sequence). V gave up 7 bases and J gave up 4 bases; unmatched junction bases: 8. The CDR3 contains 15 residues. In nucleotides, the CDR3 is TGTGCCAGTACCCCGACAGGGGGCGACGCAGATACGCAGTATTTT. Its protein is CASTPTGGDADTQYF.

V is TRBV6-5 and J is TRBJ2-2; D remains unclear. The germline V gene has CDR1 MNHEY and CDR2 SVGAGI. Deletions cut 6 bases from V and 6 bases from J, with 11 bases between. This CDR3 is built from 13 residues. DNA for the CDR3: TGTGCCAGCAGATTGCACTACTCCGGGGAGCTGTTTTTT. It yields the protein CASRLHYSGELFF.

J is TRBJ1-5 and V is TRBV19; a possible D gene is TRBD1 (5 bases). The CDR3 is made up of 15 amino acids. Germline lookup yields CDR1 LNHDA and CDR2 SQIVND (reference sequence). The V and J ends lost 4 bases and 2 bases respectively, with 12 bases between them. The CDR3 sequence is CASSTGSFGNQPQHF. In DNA, the CDR3 is TGTGCCAGTAGTACAGGGTCTTTTGGCAATCAGCCCCAGCATTTT. Full variable domain (remainder filled in from reference TRBV19 and TRBJ1-5): DGGITQSPKYLFRKEGQNVTLSCEQNLNHDAMYWYRQDPGQGLRLIYYSQIVNDFQKGDIAEGYSVSREKKESFPLTVTSAQKNPTAFYLCASSTGSFGNQPQHFGDGTRLSIL.

The V and J genes are TRBV19 and TRBJ1-6; D is uncertain. Trimming shortened V by 1 base and J by 2 bases, and 18 bases separated the two germline ends. The germline V gene encodes CDR1 LNHDA and CDR2 SQIVND (reference sequence). The CDR3 length is 19 residues. The CDR3: CASSIAWRKNGPYNSPLHF. The CDR3 DNA reads as TGTGCCAGTAGTATAGCTTGGAGGAAAAACGGGCCCTATAATTCACCCCTCCACTTT.

The sample holds one count of this clone. This chain connects TRBV7-7 to TRBJ2-7, with D tentatively TRBD1 (5 bases). V lost 1 base, J lost 7 bases, and 11 bases lay in between. CDR1 and CDR2 (germline): SSHAT, FNYEAQ (reference sequence). The CDR3 contains 13 residues. The CDR3 region is CASSLGAGQEQYF. The CDR3 DNA sequence: TGTGCCAGCAGCTTAGGGGCCGGACAAGAGCAGTACTTC.

The chain recombines TRBV20-1 with TRBJ2-1, with 11 bases that match TRBD1. Germline CDR1 DFQATT, CDR2 SNEGSKA (reference sequence). The CDR3 runs 14 residues. V lost 3 bases, J lost 8 bases, and 6 bases stayed unmatched. The CDR3 sequence is CSASGGQGEHEQFF. CDR3 sequence (DNA): TGCAGTGCTAGTGGGGGACAGGGGGAACATGAGCAGTTCTTC.

The chain recombines TRBV2 with TRBJ1-1; the D gene is possibly TRBD1 (6 bases). Germline V CDR1 and CDR2: SNHLY, FYNNEI. The CDR3 is made up of 14 amino acids. Trimming shortened V by 6 bases and J by 6 bases, and 17 bases separated the two germline ends. The CDR3 DNA follows: TGTGCCAGCAGCTACAGGGCCGGTTTAGCTGAAGCTTTCTTT. Translated, it gives CASSYRAGLAEAFF.

The rearrangement uses TRBV7-2 and TRBJ1-5; TRBD1 matches 8 bases. The CDR3 sequence is 15 residues long. V shed 6 bases, J shed 1 base, and the junction held 5 bases outside the gene matches. The germline CDR1 and CDR2 sequences are SGHTA and FQGNSA. The CDR3 nucleotides are TGTGCCAGCAGGCGGACAGGGTTGAGCAATCAGCCCCAGCATTTT. This translates into CASRRTGLSNQPQHF.

This clone was counted between two and nine times. The chain uses TRBV29-1 and TRBJ1-2; the match to TRBD1 covers 7 bases. Looked up from germline, CDR1 is SQVTM and CDR2 is ANQGSEA. V lost 4 bases to trimming and J lost 6 bases; unmatched junction nucleotides: 11. The CDR3 extends over 14 amino acids. In nucleotides, the CDR3 is TGCAGCGTTGGACAGGGTAACTCCGGGGATGGCTACACCTTC. It translates to CSVGQGNSGDGYTF.

This clone has more than one count but fewer than ten. The V and J genes are TRBV4-2 and TRBJ1-2; possible D gene TRBD1, 6 bases. The V end was cut by 0 bases, the J end by 2 bases, with 13 bases between. The CDR3 contains 16 residues. Germline values: CDR1 LGHNA, CDR2 YNFKEQ. The CDR3 here is CASSQEWQGRNYGYTF. CDR3 coding DNA: TGTGCCAGCAGCCAAGAATGGCAGGGGCGGAACTATGGCTACACCTTC.

This chain uses TRBV3-1 (or the pseudogene TRBV3-2) with TRBJ1-4, with D perhaps TRBD1 (5 bases). The germline CDR1 and CDR2 sequences are LGHDT and YNNKEL (reference sequence). This CDR3 is 16 amino acids long. V was clipped by 1 base and J by 3 bases, with 12 bases between them. This chain's CDR3 is CASSQAAGRPNEKLFF. DNA of the CDR3: TGTGCCAGCAGCCAAGCCGCAGGGCGCCCTAATGAAAAACTGTTTTTT.

The CDR3 region is CASSPAGLLEKLFF. The CDR3 bases are TGTGCCAGCTCACCAGCAGGGTTGCTTGAAAAACTGTTTTTT. This chain joins TRBV18 and TRBJ1-4; D is possibly TRBD1 (5 bases). Per the germline V gene, CDR1 is KGHSH and CDR2 is LQKENI. The CDR3 contains 14 residues. V was clipped by 2 bases and J by 7 bases, with 11 bases between them.

The chain joins TRBV2 to TRBJ1-5; TRBD1 agrees at 7 bases. V shed 1 base and J 4 bases; nucleotides not matched to a gene: 1. The CDR3 covers 14 residues. CDR1 and CDR2 (germline): SNHLY, FYNNEI. The CDR3 DNA reads TGTGCCAGCAGTGAAGGCAGGGGGAATCAGCCCCAGCATTTT. Its protein is CASSEGRGNQPQHF.

The CDR3 nucleotides are TGTGCCAGCAGCCAAGGGGGGCTCTTCTATAGCAATCAGCCCCAGCATTTT. This encodes CASSQGGLFYSNQPQHF. The rearrangement uses TRBV4-2 and TRBJ1-5; maybe TRBD1 (6 bases). The V end was cut by 1 base, the J end by 0 bases, with 13 bases between. The V gene's germline CDR1 is LGHNA and CDR2 YNFKEQ. The CDR3 spans 17 residues.

The V call is TRBV27, the J call TRBJ2-7; D perhaps matches TRBD2 (5 bases). CDR1 is MNHEY and CDR2 is SMNVEV in the germline V gene (reference sequence). The CDR3 extends over 15 amino acids. The V gene lost 5 bases and the J gene lost 0 bases, with 14 bases spanning the gap. The CDR3 reads CASSRISGYSYEQYF. Written as DNA, the CDR3 is TGTGCCAGCAGTAGAATAAGCGGATACTCCTACGAGCAGTACTTC.

This chain joins TRBV7-8 and TRBJ2-2; no firm D call. CDR1 and CDR2 (germline): SGHVS, FQNEAQ. Trimming left V 7 bases short and J 0 bases short, with 15 bases between. The CDR3 contains 16 residues. The chain's CDR3 is CASIHLQLSNTGELFF. DNA for the CDR3: TGTGCCAGCATCCACTTACAGCTTTCGAACACCGGGGAGCTGTTTTTT.